This T cell receptor beta chain stems from a study of blood T cells in healthy people across ages (dated by TCRdb to between 2015 and 2017). Regarding the complete study: In model experiments, template switching captured about one uniquely barcoded TCR beta cDNA molecule for every two T cells. The study analyzed two additional independent replicas of 1 million unique cDNA reads from the same blood draw for two donors, one aged 18 to 30 and one aged 80 or older. The donors were split into four age groups: young (average around 15 years), middle-aged (about 40), aged (more than 60) and long-lived (approximately 89). Age-related changes in TCR beta repertoire diversity were measured in the study by deep sequencing normalized with unique cDNA molecular identifiers. To avoid experimental bias, donors of different ages were distributed randomly across sequencing lanes. Beyond this particular receptor, the publication reports: The percentage of naive T cells measured by flow cytometry correlated strongly with observed TCR beta diversity. Conclusive comparison of naive and antigen-experienced compartments was prevented by the profiling of bulk unsorted PBMCs. Estimates of total diversity based on one million sequenced T cells were regarded as lower bounds and as underestimates. Observed TCR beta diversity per million T cells fell roughly linearly with age, and a significant reduction was already apparent by age roughly 40. Because the CMV infection status of the donors was unknown, age-related changes in expanded clonotypes may potentially have been confounded. Compared with the aged group, the long-lived group had more naive CD4+ T cells, fewer expanded clones and increased TCR diversity, a pattern suggesting age selection.

This clonotype has a handful of counts. Its antigen is currently not known. There are no base qualities to consult, and no much larger clone falls within one base. The library came from 5' RACE. TCRdb lists the instrument as Illumina HiSeq 2500. A second PCR of roughly 7 to 11 cycles was performed with a sample-barcoded 5' primer and a J-beta primer mix. A unique molecular identifier was introduced onto each TCR beta cDNA molecule by a template-switch 5' adaptor carrying 12 random nucleotides. Each sample yielded at least 2.5 million CDR3-containing paired-end reads. First-strand cDNA synthesis was performed from all RNA using the Mint cDNA synthesis kit, with priming by a TRBC-specific oligonucleotide. Following uracil-DNA glycosylase treatment, a first 18-cycle PCR with universal primers M1SS and BC2_uni_R was performed on all cDNA. The authors processed their data as follows. Normalization of each sample was performed by random selection of 1 million high-quality reads, each carrying a distinct molecular identifier. Instead of being binned into consensus sequences, reads that shared molecular identifiers were thrown out. MiTCR, set to a Q25 quality threshold and the strictest error-elimination algorithm, was used for CDR3 identification, clonotype clustering and error correction. A nonparametric unseen species model using Euler transformation provided a lower-bound estimate of total TCR beta diversity. The public reads were quality trimmed at Q25 with fastp and then assembled into clones with MiXCR by TCRdb, keeping productive beta chains. Rows with a matching CDR3 protein are joined into one entry that keeps the most common DNA and genes. TCRdb's processing, not the study's, gives the V and J calls here. For this sample there are 1.4 million to 1.5 million distinct CDR3 sequences; 42% appear just once. Of the sample, roughly 7.9% is held by the ten largest clones.

Its CDR3 holds 14 amino acids, cysteine through phenylalanine. The DNA shown is the 42-base CDR3, in frame from base 1. V loses 3 bases at its end and J loses 4 bases; junction bases beyond the gene matches: 4. From a lookup of the germline V gene, CDR1 and CDR2 are SGHTA and FQGNSA. The donors were 40 or so Caucasian individuals from Russia, aged roughly 6 to 100 years, who were systemically healthy. Around 9.8 milliliters of peripheral blood were collected from each donor into EDTA-treated Vacutainer tubes. Ficoll-Paque density-gradient centrifugation was used to isolate PBMCs, with at least 6.5 million per sample. Trizol reagent was used to extract total RNA from PBMCs, with at least 6 micrograms per sample. For every donor, flow cytometry on a PBMC aliquot measured the percentage of naive CD45RAhigh/CD27high T cells.

The sample comprised blood. This TCR came from a woman aged 18-29 years in good health. The chain is assembled from TRBV7-2 and TRBJ1-2, and 8 bases in between align with TRBD1. The nucleotide sequence reads as follows: TGTGCCAGCAGCTTCGCAGGGGGCACCTATGGCTACACCTTC. It translates to CASSFAGGTYGYTF. With all but the CDR3 taken from the reference TRBV7-2 and TRBJ1-2 genes, the full variable domain is: GAGVSQSPSNKVTEKGKDVELRCDPISGHTALYWYRQSLGQGLEFLIYFQGNSAPDKSGLPSDRFSAERTGGSVSTLTIQRTQQEDSAVYLCASSFAGGTYGYTFGSGTRLTVV.